Listed here are 26 T cell receptor beta chains from one sample, sequenced in a study of T cells in Graves' hyperthyroidism and ophthalmopathy. Amplification of TCR beta CDR3 regions was performed using RNA transcripts as template. Initially, a first-round RT-PCR of the TCR CDR3 employed the HTBI primer set. TCRdb independently ran MiXCR on the multiplex PCR reads; one entry per CDR3 protein. In the table there are roughly 500,000 distinct CDR3 sequences, 46% of which are singletons. The sample was peripheral blood or thyroid tissue (not recorded which). All receptors come from an adult woman with Graves' disease, either hyperthyroidism or ophthalmopathy (not recorded which).

The chain links TRBV25-1 to TRBJ1-2; unclear D gene. The CDR3 is made up of 14 amino acids. Germline CDR1 reads MGHDK; CDR2 reads SYGVNS. The ends were cut back, 4 bases at V and 2 bases at J, with 11 bases in the middle. The CDR3 loop is CASSALDENYGYTF. CDR3 DNA sequence: TGTGCCAGCAGTGCTTTGGACGAAAACTATGGCTACACCTTC.

The chain combines TRBV4-1 with TRBJ2-2, with D possibly TRBD1 on 5 matching bases. Trimming took off 1 base at V and 7 bases at J, with 25 bases between the two ends. This CDR3 is 19 amino acids long. Germline lookup yields CDR1 MGHRA and CDR2 YSYEKL. This CDR3 is CASSQVGQGRISPGGELFF. The CDR3 DNA reads as TGCGCCAGCAGCCAAGTCGGTCAGGGAAGAATTAGTCCTGGCGGGGAGCTGTTTTTT.

This clonotype has just one count. Being one base from a much bigger clone, this may be a read error. V is TRBV3-1 and J is TRBJ2-5; D ambiguous. The CDR3 spans 12 residues. Germline assignment: CDR1 LGHDT and CDR2 YNNKEL (reference sequence). V was shortened by 1 base and J by 4 bases, with 4 bases between the two germline ends. The CDR3 region has the DNA TGTGCCAGCAGCCAAGGAGTAGAGACCCAGTACTTC. Translating it yields CASSQGVETQYF.

In its sample, this clonotype was seen a few times. Here the CDR3 DNA reads TGCAGCGCCGTGGACATCGGTAGGGTTAACACTGAAGCTTTCTTT. It specifies CSAVDIGRVNTEAFF. J is TRBJ1-1 and V is TRBV29-1, with D perhaps TRBD1 (5 bases). V shed 7 bases and J shed 2 bases, with 20 bases lying between them. The CDR3 is 15 amino acids. Germline CDR1 is SQVTM and CDR2 is ANQGSEA.

This chain connects TRBV7-2 to TRBJ1-4; maybe TRBD1 (6 bases). This CDR3 region has 14 residues. V was trimmed by 7 bases and J by 8 bases, leaving 17 bases between them. CDR1 and CDR2 (germline): SGHTA, FQGNSA. The CDR3 nucleotides read TGTGCCAGCACCCAAGCGGTGACAGGCGAAAAACTGTTTTTT. It encodes CASTQAVTGEKLFF.

J is TRBJ1-5 and V is TRBV7-3; D possibly corresponds to TRBD1 (5 bases). Trimming left V 4 bases short and J 8 bases short, with 27 bases between. CDR1 SGHTA and CDR2 FQGTGA come from the germline V gene. This CDR3 has 18 residues. The CDR3 coding sequence is TGTGCCAGCAGCTCCGCTAGCGGGAGGGGTACCGGGGATGAGCCCCAGCATTTT. It is translated as CASSSASGRGTGDEPQHF.

This clonotype was counted at least ten times. This chain joins TRBV20-1 and TRBJ2-7; D is possibly TRBD2 (5 bases). The germline V gene has CDR1 DFQATT and CDR2 SNEGSKA (reference sequence). Trimming left V 5 bases short and J 3 bases short, with 17 bases between. The CDR3 has 14 residues. The DNA for the CDR3 is TGCAGTGCTTCCAGGACTCCCCAGCACTACGAGCAGTACTTC. Translating it yields CSASRTPQHYEQYF.

Turning to this clonotype: It may be a read error: a sequence one base away is much more abundant. The chain has TRBV28 and TRBJ1-2; TRBD1 agrees at 8 bases. The V gene's germline CDR1 is MDHEN and CDR2 SYDVKM. The CDR3 extends over 12 amino acids. The CDR3 coding sequence is TGTGCCGGCAGTGATGGGACAGGTAGCTACACCTTC. Protein sequence: CAGSDGTGSYTF.

V gene TRBV2 combines with J gene TRBJ2-7, with D hard to call. This CDR3 region has 13 residues. Per the germline V gene, CDR1 is SNHLY and CDR2 is FYNNEI. V gave up 2 bases and J gave up 2 bases, with 7 bases separating them. CDR3 in amino acids: CASSEPQTYEQYF. The CDR3 DNA is TGTGCCAGCAGTGAACCACAAACCTACGAGCAGTACTTC.

The chain joins TRBV7-8 to TRBJ1-6; D may be TRBD1 (6 bases). CDR3 length: 15 amino acids. CDR1 is SGHVS and CDR2 is FQNEAQ in the germline V gene. V shed 5 bases and J shed 13 bases, with 21 bases lying between them. CDR3 nucleotide sequence: TGTGCCAGCAGCCCCTTAGAGGGGGGTGATCAGCCCCTCCACTTT. Its translation is CASSPLEGGDQPLHF. Based on the CDR3 plus reference TRBV7-8 and TRBJ1-6, the full variable domain is GAGVSQSPRYKVAKRGQDVALRCDPISGHVSLFWYQQALGQGPEFLTYFQNEAQLDKSGLPSDRFFAERPEGSVSTLKIQRTQQEDSAVYLCASSPLEGGDQPLHFGNGTRLTVT.

This chain uses TRBV7-8 with TRBJ2-7; TRBD2 agrees at 11 bases. V was clipped by 2 bases and J by 4 bases; unmatched bases: 7. CDR1 is SGHVS, CDR2 FQNEAQ, per germline. CDR3 length equals 16 residues. CDR3 coding DNA: TGTGCCAGCAGCTTATCTACTAGCGGGAGTGGGTACGAGCAGTACTTC. It is translated as CASSLSTSGSGYEQYF.

The CDR3 region has the DNA TGTGCCAGCAGCCTAGGCGGGAGTCACACTGAAGCTTTCTTT. Amino acids: CASSLGGSHTEAFF. The chain recombines TRBV12-3 or TRBV12-4 with TRBJ1-1, with no clear D. V lost 6 bases and J lost 3, with 14 bases in between. This CDR3 spans 14 amino acids.

Many counts were recorded for this clonotype. The chain joins TRBV9 to TRBJ1-4; weak D call: TRBD1 (5 bases). V lost 3 bases to trimming and J lost 6 bases, with 12 bases between them. This CDR3 has 14 amino acids. Germline CDR1 SGDLS, CDR2 YYNGEE. The CDR3 region is CASSETVGDEKLFF. The CDR3 DNA reads as TGTGCCAGCAGCGAGACAGTTGGTGATGAAAAACTGTTTTTT. Together with reference TRBV9 and TRBJ1-4, the CDR3 gives the full variable domain: DSGVTQTPKHLITATGQRVTLRCSPRSGDLSVYWYQQSLDQGLQFLIQYYNGEERAKGNILERFSAQQFPDLHSELNLSSLELGDSALYFCASSETVGDEKLFFGSGTQLSVL.

The rearrangement joins TRBV19 to TRBJ2-6, with 7 nucleotides matching TRBD1. The CDR3 has 15 residues. The germline CDR1 and CDR2 sequences are LNHDA and SQIVND (reference sequence). V lost 4 bases to trimming and J lost 3 bases; unmatched junction nucleotides: 3. DNA of the CDR3: TGTGCCAGTAGTAACCAGGGGGATGGGGCCAACGTCCTGACTTTC. Protein sequence: CASSNQGDGANVLTF. The complete variable domain, with remaining parts taken from reference TRBV19 and TRBJ2-6, reads DGGITQSPKYLFRKEGQNVTLSCEQNLNHDAMYWYRQDPGQGLRLIYYSQIVNDFQKGDIAEGYSVSREKKESFPLTVTSAQKNPTAFYLCASSNQGDGANVLTFGAGSRLTVL.

Concerning this clonotype itself: A read error may explain this, as a much larger clone is one base away. The V call is TRBV6-5, the J call TRBJ1-3; D is possibly TRBD1 (6 bases). The CDR3 is 14 amino acids. CDR1 is MNHEY, CDR2 SVGAGI, per germline. The DNA for the CDR3 is TGTGCCGGCAGTTTAACAGGGCAAGGAAACACCATATATTTT. Residues: CAGSLTGQGNTIYF.

Note on this clonotype: No conserved phenylalanine or tryptophan ends this CDR3, so it is likely a read error. The chain uses TRBV2 and TRBJ1-5; 8 bases match TRBD1. This CDR3 has 13 residues. Germline trimming cut 5 bases from V and 6 bases from J; bases unmatched to any gene: 3. Germline CDR1 SNHLY, CDR2 FYNNEI. DNA of the CDR3: TGTGCCAGCAGTCAGGGGGCGATTCAGCCCCAGCATCTT. It codes for CASSQGAIQPQHL.

In its sample, this clonotype was seen many times. The chain employs TRBV7-9 and TRBJ2-5; a possible D gene is TRBD1 (6 bases). The CDR3 is made up of 13 amino acids. The germline gives CDR1 SEHNR, CDR2 FQNEAQ (reference sequence). Trimming pared 5 bases from V and 5 bases from J, leaving 12 bases between. CDR3 sequence (DNA): TGTGCCAGCAGCCGGCCCAGGGGTGAGACCCAGTACTTC. Translating gives CASSRPRGETQYF.

This clonotype was seen many times. The rearrangement links TRBV2 to TRBJ1-5; D is unresolved. Germline assignment: CDR1 SNHLY and CDR2 FYNNEI. The CDR3 is made up of 15 amino acids. The V end was cut by 5 bases, the J end by 1 base, with 12 bases between. The CDR3 loop is CASSPTPWSNQPQHF. CDR3 sequence (DNA): TGTGCCAGCAGTCCGACCCCTTGGAGCAATCAGCCCCAGCATTTT.

The chain carries TRBV10-3 and TRBJ2-3, with a tentative D call TRBD2 (5 bases). The CDR3 runs 13 residues. CDR1 and CDR2 (germline): ENHRY, SYGVKD. The DNA for the CDR3 is TGTGCTACCCGGGGTGGCTACACAGATACGCAGTATTTT. Its translation: CATRGGYTDTQYF.

This chain connects TRBV25-1 to TRBJ2-7, with TRBD2 matching over 9 bases. J gave up 6 bases and V 0 bases, and 6 bases lay outside the gene matches. The CDR3 has 15 residues. Germline V lookup: CDR1 MGHDK, CDR2 SYGVNS. The CDR3 DNA follows: TGTGCCAGCAGTGAATACGGCGGGGGGGCCGGCGAGCAGTACTTC. Protein: CASSEYGGGAGEQYF.

The gene calls are TRBV7-2 and TRBJ2-7; D possibly matches TRBD1 or TRBD2 (5 bases each). V was shortened by 1 base and J by 0 bases, with 25 bases between the two germline ends. This CDR3 has 20 amino acids. The germline CDR1 and CDR2 sequences are SGHTA and FQGNSA. For the CDR3, the DNA is TGTGCCAGCAGCTTAGATAACTGGGGCCCCGGGATAAAAAGCTCCTACGAGCAGTACTTC. Its protein product is CASSLDNWGPGIKSSYEQYF.

The chain links TRBV5-5 to TRBJ2-7; no reliable D call. Trimming left V 9 bases short and J 7 bases short, with 20 bases between. The CDR3 is made up of 13 amino acids. The germline V gene has CDR1 SGHKS and CDR2 YYEKEE (reference sequence). CDR3 bases: TGTGCCATCTCACCGGGCCGACTGACAGAGCAGTACTTC. This encodes CAISPGRLTEQYF.

This clonotype was seen repeatedly, ten times or more. CDR3 DNA sequence: TGCGCCAGCAGCTTAATGGGGAGGGAAGAGACCCAGTACTTC. Translation gives CASSLMGREETQYF. This sequence joins TRBV5-1 and TRBJ2-5; 7 positions match TRBD2. From germline, CDR1 is SGHRS and CDR2 YFSETQ. After removal of 2 bases from V and 3 bases from J, the junction contained 4 bases not matched to a gene. The CDR3 consists of 14 residues.

This clonotype was observed many times. The CDR3 region has the DNA TGTGCCAGCAGCTTAAGCGGGAGAGCTCGGGAGACCCAGTACTTC. Amino acid sequence: CASSLSGRARETQYF. The chain is built from TRBV7-2 and TRBJ2-5, with TRBD2 matching over 8 bases. Germline loops: CDR1 SGHTA, CDR2 FQGNSA. This CDR3 is 15 amino acids long. V gave up 2 bases and J gave up 5 bases; unmatched junction bases: 7.

A note on this clonotype: Lacking the conserved final phenylalanine or tryptophan, this CDR3 likely reflects a read error. The DNA is left out, because the CDR3 cannot be placed on it with certainty; the CDR3 is given as TCRdb lists it. The rearrangement joins TRBV2 to TRBJ2-7; the table gives TRBD2 as D, unverified against the DNA. Germline V CDR1 and CDR2: SNHLY, FYNNEI. The CDR3 is 11 residues long, counting both termini. The CDR3 region is CARGTSGRHGS.

This clonotype has more than one count but fewer than ten. This sequence joins TRBV30 and TRBJ2-5, with D maybe TRBD1 (6 bases). Germline V gene lookup returns CDR1 GTSNPN and CDR2 SVGIG (reference sequence). Trimming pared 8 bases from V and 2 bases from J, leaving 15 bases between. CDR3 length equals 13 residues. The CDR3 spells CAADRAGQETQYF. CDR3 DNA sequence: TGTGCCGCGGACAGAGCCGGGCAAGAGACCCAGTACTTC.